These 20 T cell receptor beta chains originate from one sample sequenced in a study of human T cells and chemical hapten exposure. Each CDR3 protein gets one entry after TCRdb re-called the RACE reads with MiXCR. The sample comprises 250,000 or so distinct CDR3 sequences, almost 8% of which are singletons, and about 1.1% rests with the top ten. Time point described: pre-sensitization, week 0. Sample treatment: therapeutic diphenylcyclopropenone sensitization with weekly scalp DPC. The material sequenced was whole blood, taken in connection with sensitization to the hapten diphenylcyclopropenone (DPC). The origin of the receptors is a man between 18 and 35 years old with alopecia areata. Some clones in this sample may be carry-over from other donors' samples.

The CDR3 sequence: CASSLGDDTEAFF. Here the CDR3 DNA reads TGTGCCAGCAGCTTAGGGGACGACACTGAAGCTTTCTTT. The genes are TRBV11-2 and TRBJ1-1; a weak D match, TRBD1 (5 bases). The CDR3 covers 13 residues. Germline-derived CDR1 and CDR2 are SGHAT and FQNNGV. The germline V and J ends were trimmed by 1 base and 3 bases, with 6 bases remaining between them.

This clonotype was found a few times. The chain links TRBV20-1 to TRBJ2-2; D is unclear. The CDR3 has 16 residues. With 1 base removed from V and 4 bases from J, the gap between germline ends came to 16 bases. CDR1 and CDR2 (germline): DFQATT, SNEGSKA (reference sequence). Here the CDR3 reads CSARADDIGRTGELFF. CDR3 nucleotide sequence: TGCAGTGCTAGAGCCGACGACATCGGGCGCACCGGGGAGCTGTTTTTT.

This clonotype was counted between two and nine times. This chain joins TRBV6-5 and TRBJ1-6; D gene unclear. The CDR3 sequence is 15 residues long. Deletions cut 6 bases from V and 8 bases from J, with 17 bases between. Germline V gives CDR1 MNHEY, CDR2 SVGAGI. CDR3 in DNA: TGTGCCAGCAGCAATGGCGGGCCGCACCATTCACCCCTCCACTTT. As protein: CASSNGGPHHSPLHF.

The V call is TRBV9, the J call TRBJ2-7, with D tentatively TRBD2 (6 bases). Trimming took 0 bases from V and 0 from J, leaving 13 bases between them. The CDR3 extends over 16 amino acids. CDR1 and CDR2 (germline): SGDLS, YYNGEE. CDR3 coding DNA: TGTGCCAGCAGCGTAGGGGGTAGCGGTTTCTCCTACGAGCAGTACTTC. Translation: CASSVGGSGFSYEQYF.

The genes are TRBV4-3 and TRBJ2-4, with a possible D match to TRBD1 (6 bases). This CDR3 has 15 residues. Germline V gene data show CDR1 as LGHNA and CDR2 as YSLEER. The V gene lost 0 bases and the J gene lost 5 bases, with 11 bases spanning the gap. The CDR3 loop reads CASSQDRGPQNIQYF. CDR3 DNA sequence: TGCGCCAGCAGCCAAGACAGGGGCCCGCAAAACATTCAGTACTTC.

The chain is built from TRBV25-1 and TRBJ2-5, with TRBD1 matching over 11 bases. Germline loops: CDR1 MGHDK, CDR2 SYGVNS. J was trimmed by 5 bases and V by 5 bases; bases with no gene match: 4. This CDR3 has 14 amino acids. The CDR3 bases are TGTGCCAGCAGTATGGGACAGGGGGTTGAGACCCAGTACTTC. This encodes CASSMGQGVETQYF.

This clonotype has only a few counts. The gene calls are TRBV12-3 or TRBV12-4 and TRBJ2-2, with D uncertain. The V gene lost 3 bases and the J gene lost 1 base, with 6 bases spanning the gap. There are 14 residues in the CDR3. In DNA, the CDR3 is TGTGCCAGCAGTTTCCACCTGAACACCGGGGAGCTGTTTTTT. It specifies CASSFHLNTGELFF.

CDR3 coding DNA: TGCAGTGCTCGGCCGGGACTAAACTATGGCTACACCTTC. Translating it yields CSARPGLNYGYTF. The chain is built from TRBV20-1 and TRBJ1-2, with TRBD1 as a possible D gene (5 bases). V lost 5 bases to trimming and J lost 2 bases, with 12 bases between them. Germline CDR1 and CDR2: DFQATT and SNEGSKA (reference sequence). The CDR3 is 13 amino acids.

The genes are TRBV7-8 and TRBJ1-6, with D perhaps matching TRBD1 (5 bases). The CDR3 is 15 residues long. CDR1 and CDR2 from the germline V gene are SGHVS and FQNEAQ. Trimming stripped 5 bases from V and 1 base from J, with 9 bases between. The CDR3 bases are TGTGCCAGCAGCAAGGGGTCATCCTATAATTCACCCCTCCACTTT. Protein sequence: CASSKGSSYNSPLHF. The full variable domain, its missing parts supplied by reference TRBV7-8 and TRBJ1-6, is GAGVSQSPRYKVAKRGQDVALRCDPISGHVSLFWYQQALGQGPEFLTYFQNEAQLDKSGLPSDRFFAERPEGSVSTLKIQRTQQEDSAVYLCASSKGSSYNSPLHFGNGTRLTVT.

As for this clonotype: Because the CDR3 is missing its conserved closing phenylalanine or tryptophan, this is likely a read error. V usage is TRBV5-1 and J usage is TRBJ1-2; no clear D. The CDR3 has 16 residues. Per germline, CDR1 SGHRS and CDR2 YFSETQ. Trimming took off 0 bases at V and 3 bases at J, with 15 bases between the two ends. The DNA of the CDR3 is TGCGCCAGCAGCTTGGAACCGGGGAGGGTCGACTATGGCTACACCTCC. Translating gives CASSLEPGRVDYGYTS.

The sample holds a few counts of this clonotype. V usage is TRBV12-3 or TRBV12-4 and J usage is TRBJ2-2; 12 bases are a match to TRBD1. Trimming at V came to 7 bases and at J to 5 bases, leaving 5 bases not matched to a gene. The CDR3 is 15 amino acids. The CDR3 loop reads CASTKGQGATGELFF. CDR3 sequence (DNA): TGTGCCAGCACCAAGGGACAGGGGGCGACCGGGGAGCTGTTTTTT.

The sample holds a few counts of this clonotype. DNA of the CDR3: TGTGCCAGCAGCGCTTTATTGGGCTCTGGAAACACCATATATTTT. Translating gives CASSALLGSGNTIYF. The V call is TRBV3-1, the J call TRBJ1-3; D gene uncertain. Trimming pared 5 bases from V and 0 bases from J, leaving 11 bases between. The CDR3 consists of 15 residues. Germline CDR1 LGHDT, CDR2 YNNKEL (reference sequence).

This clonotype was seen many times. The chain recombines TRBV29-1 with TRBJ1-2; D is perhaps TRBD1 (5 bases). Trimming shortened V by 6 bases and J by 0 bases, and 14 bases separated the two germline ends. The CDR3 is 14 residues long. CDR1 and CDR2 from the germline V gene are SQVTM and ANQGSEA. CDR3 amino acids: CSVTQVEANYGYTF. The CDR3 DNA reads as TGCAGCGTGACACAGGTTGAAGCTAACTATGGCTACACCTTC.

The chain combines TRBV28 with TRBJ2-7, with 8 positions matching TRBD2. Trimming took 5 bases from V and 2 from J; bases not matched to a gene: 8. Germline-derived CDR1 and CDR2 are MDHEN and SYDVKM. This CDR3 region has 15 residues. Written as DNA, the CDR3 is TGTGCCAGCAGTATAATAGCGGGGAACCCCTACGAGCAGTACTTC. It yields the protein CASSIIAGNPYEQYF.

V gene TRBV9 combines with J gene TRBJ1-2, with a possible D match to TRBD1 (6 bases). The V gene's germline CDR1 is SGDLS and CDR2 YYNGEE. CDR3 size: 13 residues. The V and J ends lost 3 bases and 2 bases respectively, with 8 bases between them. CDR3 DNA: TGTGCCAGCAGCGCAGGGGAAAACTATGGCTACACCTTC. The encoded protein is CASSAGENYGYTF.

This clonotype was seen a few times. The V and J genes are TRBV6-2 or TRBV6-3 and TRBJ2-3, with TRBD1 identical over 7 bases. J gave up 3 bases and V 6 bases, and 12 bases lay outside the gene matches. Per the germline V gene, CDR1 is MNHEY and CDR2 is SVGEGT. This CDR3 region has 16 residues. Here the CDR3 DNA reads TGTGCCAGCAGCAAAGCTCTCCCGGGACAGACAGATACGCAGTATTTT. Protein product: CASSKALPGQTDTQYF.

The chain is built from TRBV20-1 and TRBJ2-2; 8 bases line up with TRBD2. CDR1 DFQATT and CDR2 SNEGSKA come from the germline V gene (reference sequence). After removal of 6 bases from V and 6 bases from J, the junction contained 9 bases not matched to a gene. The CDR3 has 14 residues. The CDR3 DNA sequence: TGCAGTGCCGTACGGGGGGGGACCCCCGGGGAGCTGTTTTTT. This sequence encodes CSAVRGGTPGELFF.

This clonotype was seen only a few times. This chain links TRBV25-1 with TRBJ1-1, with TRBD1 matching over 8 bases. CDR3 length: 14 amino acids. Trimming removed 4 bases from V and 5 bases from J; junction bases left unmatched: 6. Germline V gives CDR1 MGHDK, CDR2 SYGVNS. CDR3 in amino acids: CASSGSRGHTEAFF. For the CDR3, the DNA is TGTGCCAGCAGTGGGTCCAGGGGGCATACTGAAGCTTTCTTT.

This clonotype has more than one count but fewer than ten. The chain recombines TRBV27 with TRBJ2-3; 7 positions match TRBD1. The V gene's germline CDR1 is MNHEY and CDR2 SMNVEV (reference sequence). The CDR3 has 14 amino acids. With 5 bases clipped from V and 7 bases from J, the junction kept 9 bases outside the gene matches. CDR3 sequence reads: CASSPSSDRYTQYF. The CDR3 nucleotides read TGTGCCAGCAGTCCCTCCTCGGACAGGTATACGCAGTATTTT.

This clonotype was observed a few times. The chain recombines TRBV29-1 with TRBJ1-1; D remains ambiguous. The CDR3 has 12 residues. Trimming took 3 bases from V and 5 from J, leaving 10 bases between them. The V gene's germline CDR1 is SQVTM and CDR2 ANQGSEA. CDR3 coding DNA: TGCAGCGTTGAGGATGGAGGAACTGAAGCTTTCTTT. This gives the protein CSVEDGGTEAFF.